This TCR beta chain originates from a study of lymphopenia after photon versus proton radiotherapy. Only in-frame clones appear in the TCRdb table, and some are missing; sequencing was by immunoSEQ multiplex PCR. The sample includes 30,000 to 35,000 clones, roughly 87% of them seen just once. The CDR3 spans 15 residues. The germline V gene has CDR1 SGHVS and CDR2 FNYEAQ. The ends lost 5 bases at V and 5 bases at J; junction bases unmatched: 9. This clonotype was obtained from a woman aged 70 to 79 with pancreatic cancer. Some clones in this sample may be carry-over from other donors' samples. The starting material was peripheral blood, obtained from a patient treated with proton-based radiotherapy. The chain is built from TRBV7-6 and TRBJ1-1; 9 bases match TRBD1. The CDR3 DNA is TGTGCCAGCAGCGACCGACAGGGGGGGGAAACTGAAGCTTTCTTT. This codes for CASSDRQGGETEAFF. Based on the CDR3 plus reference TRBV7-6 and TRBJ1-1, the full variable domain is GAGVSQSPRYKVTKRGQDVALRCDPISGHVSLYWYRQALGQGPEFLTYFNYEAQQDKSGLPNDRFSAERPEGSISTLTIQRTEQRDSAMYRCASSDRQGGETEAFFGQGTRLTVV.